The 10 T cell receptor beta chains below were found in one sample sequenced in a study of shared T cell receptors in the human thymus. Clones were sequenced by immunoSEQ multiplex PCR, and TCRdb holds only the in-frame ones, with some missing. The table lists roughly 560,000 clones, 75% to 85% of them singletons, with 0.013% in the top ten. These data also formed part of another study, on human thymus T cells.

Sequenced sample: thymocytes. The receptors shown here come from a boy in the first two years of life with a congenital heart defect.

In its sample, this clone was seen a few times. Given the absence of the conserved phenylalanine or tryptophan at the CDR3 end, a read error is likely. The limits of the CDR3 on the DNA are not certain, so only TCRdb's listed CDR3 is given. CDR3 region: CASSSRPRDREKV. The V and J genes are TRBV6-1 and TRBJ1-6; the table's D call, TRBD1, has no DNA check behind it. From germline, CDR1 is MNHNS and CDR2 SASEGT. Termini included, the CDR3 measures 13 amino acids.

The J gene is TRBJ2-7, the V gene TRBV5-1; 10 positions agree with TRBD1. The CDR3 runs 14 residues. V lost 0 bases, J lost 7 bases, and 4 bases stayed unmatched. CDR1 is SGHRS and CDR2 is YFSETQ in the germline V gene. The DNA of the CDR3 is TGCGCCAGCAGCTTGGCCGACAGGGGGCTTGAGCAGTACTTC. It encodes CASSLADRGLEQYF.

This rearrangement joins TRBV25-1 to TRBJ2-5; TRBD2 agrees at 11 bases. V gave up 4 bases and J gave up 2 bases; unmatched junction bases: 3. Germline assignment: CDR1 MGHDK and CDR2 SYGVNS. The CDR3 runs 15 residues. CDR3 amino acids: CASSVGTSGQETQYF. CDR3 bases: TGTGCCAGCAGTGTCGGGACTAGCGGACAAGAGACCCAGTACTTC.

In DNA, the CDR3 is TGTGCCAGCAGCTTGGACCGGGACAGGGCTTATAACACCTTC. Protein product: CASSLDRDRAYNTF. The chain is built from TRBV5-8 and TRBJ1-2; the match to TRBD1 covers 9 bases. V lost 0 bases, J lost 12 bases, and 9 bases stayed unmatched. CDR3 length: 14 residues. From germline, CDR1 is SGHTS and CDR2 YDEGEE.

The table lists this clone with a few counts. As DNA, the CDR3 is TGTGCCAGCACCTTTTGGGGCCAGCCCCAGCATTTT. This codes for CASTFWGQPQHF. J is TRBJ1-5 and V is TRBV28; D perhaps matches TRBD1 (5 bases). The CDR3 covers 12 residues. Trimming removed 7 bases at V and 7 bases at J, with 11 bases between. Germline lookup yields CDR1 MDHEN and CDR2 SYDVKM.

The V and J genes are TRBV4-3 and TRBJ2-3; 7 bases line up with TRBD2. The CDR3 sequence is 17 residues long. CDR1 is LGHNA, CDR2 YSLEER, per germline. V gave up 0 bases and J gave up 0 bases; unmatched junction bases: 6. The CDR3 region has the DNA TGCGCCAGCAGCCAAGATCGCCTAGCGGAGAGCACAGATACGCAGTATTTT. This gives the protein CASSQDRLAESTDTQYF.

The chain carries TRBV7-9 and TRBJ1-1; 10 positions match TRBD1. Germline V lookup: CDR1 SEHNR, CDR2 FQNEAQ (reference sequence). The length of the CDR3 is 16 residues. After removal of 0 bases from V and 8 bases from J, the junction contained 9 bases not matched to a gene. DNA of the CDR3: TGTGCCAGCAGCTTAGCCGGGACAGGGGCGGACTTCGAAGCTTTCTTT. It yields the protein CASSLAGTGADFEAFF.

The V and J genes are TRBV5-6 and TRBJ1-1; 7 bases map to TRBD1. J was trimmed by 0 bases and V by 4 bases; bases with no gene match: 12. CDR1 and CDR2 (germline): SGHDT, YYEEEE. The CDR3 contains 17 residues. CDR3 bases: TGTGCCAGCAGCCTACAAAGGTTGACAGGGATGAACACTGAAGCTTTCTTT. Its protein product is CASSLQRLTGMNTEAFF. Using reference TRBV5-6 and TRBJ1-1 for the parts outside the CDR3, the full variable domain is DAGVTQSPTHLIKTRGQQVTLRCSPKSGHDTVSWYQQALGQGPQFIFQYYEEEERQRGNFPDRFSGHQFPNYSSELNVNALLLGDSALYLCASSLQRLTGMNTEAFFGQGTRLTVV.

This chain joins TRBV6-5 and TRBJ1-4; 10 bases are a match to TRBD1. The CDR3 has 16 residues. Looked up from germline, CDR1 is MNHEY and CDR2 is SVGAGI. V gave up 1 base and J gave up 8 bases; unmatched junction bases: 7. The CDR3 DNA reads as TGTGCCAGCAGTTACTTGGACAGGGGGGTAGGGGAAAAACTGTTTTTT. Protein sequence: CASSYLDRGVGEKLFF.

This clone turned up a few times. The rearrangement joins TRBV5-4 to TRBJ1-1; D may be TRBD1 (5 bases). Trimming removed 5 bases at V and 1 base at J, with 12 bases between. There are 14 residues in the CDR3. Germline V CDR1 and CDR2: SGHNT, YYREEE (reference sequence). In DNA, the CDR3 is TGTGCCAGCAGGATCGACAGTAGGAACACTGAAGCTTTCTTT. Translated, it gives CASRIDSRNTEAFF. The whole variable domain, filled in from reference TRBV5-4 and TRBJ1-1, reads ETGVTQSPTHLIKTRGQQVTLRCSSQSGHNTVSWYQQALGQGPQFIFQYYREEENGRGNFPPRFSGLQFPNYSSELNVNALELDDSALYLCASRIDSRNTEAFFGQGTRLTVV.